The 5 T cell receptor beta chains presented below share a single source sample, sequenced in a study of shared clonotypes between healthy human individuals. Repertoires were generated with immunoSEQ multiplex PCR, while TCRdb's copy carries only in-frame clones and drops some. The sample contains some 2 million clones, 85% to 95% of which appear only once. CD45RO-negative, CCR7-positively selected cells formed the naive CD8 fraction, excluding terminally differentiated effector memory CD45RA+ cells. The specimen was naive CD8+ T cells sorted from blood. These receptors originate from a man aged 18 to 35 in good health.

The rearrangement links TRBV10-2 to TRBJ2-7, with TRBD2 matching over 8 bases. The V segment lost 3 bases and the J segment 5 bases; nucleotides outside the gene matches: 3. Germline CDR1 WSHSY, CDR2 SAAADI. This CDR3 has 13 amino acids. As DNA, the CDR3 is TGCGCCAGCAGTGATGCGACTAGCGACGAGCAGTACTTC. It encodes CASSDATSDEQYF.

This chain uses TRBV5-6 with TRBJ1-1, with D unclear. The V gene's germline CDR1 is SGHDT and CDR2 YYEEEE. The ends were cut back, 1 base at V and 0 bases at J, with 7 bases in the middle. CDR3 length equals 14 residues. CDR3 region: CASSLTVMNTEAFF. Written as DNA, the CDR3 is TGTGCCAGCAGCTTGACCGTCATGAACACTGAAGCTTTCTTT. Complete variable domain (other parts from reference TRBV5-6 and TRBJ1-1): DAGVTQSPTHLIKTRGQQVTLRCSPKSGHDTVSWYQQALGQGPQFIFQYYEEEERQRGNFPDRFSGHQFPNYSSELNVNALLLGDSALYLCASSLTVMNTEAFFGQGTRLTVV.

The chain carries TRBV11-2 and TRBJ1-1, with D unclear. Germline V gene data show CDR1 as SGHAT and CDR2 as FQNNGV. Trimming removed 4 bases from V and 5 bases from J, with 17 bases in between. This CDR3 contains 15 residues. The chain's CDR3 is CASSSPGYLETEAFF. The CDR3 nucleotides are TGTGCCAGCAGCTCCCCGGGCTATCTGGAGACTGAAGCTTTCTTT. Based on the CDR3 plus reference TRBV11-2 and TRBJ1-1, the full variable domain is EAGVAQSPRYKIIEKRQSVAFWCNPISGHATLYWYQQILGQGPKLLIQFQNNGVVDDSQLPKDRFSAERLKGVDSTLKIQPAKLEDSAVYLCASSSPGYLETEAFFGQGTRLTVV.

The rearrangement links TRBV10-3 to TRBJ2-1; D may be TRBD2 (6 bases). The length of the CDR3 is 14 residues. The germline gives CDR1 ENHRY, CDR2 SYGVKD. V was clipped by 2 bases and J by 9 bases, with 14 bases between them. This CDR3 reads CAISETQRVGEQFF. The DNA for the CDR3 is TGTGCCATCAGTGAGACCCAGCGGGTGGGTGAGCAGTTCTTC.

This chain joins TRBV6-1 and TRBJ1-4; the D is unclear. The germline gives CDR1 MNHNS, CDR2 SASEGT. V lost 1 base to trimming and J lost 6 bases, with 6 bases between them. This CDR3 has 13 residues. CDR3 in amino acids: CASSEEGDEKLFF. The CDR3 coding sequence is TGTGCCAGCAGTGAAGAGGGAGATGAAAAACTGTTTTTT.